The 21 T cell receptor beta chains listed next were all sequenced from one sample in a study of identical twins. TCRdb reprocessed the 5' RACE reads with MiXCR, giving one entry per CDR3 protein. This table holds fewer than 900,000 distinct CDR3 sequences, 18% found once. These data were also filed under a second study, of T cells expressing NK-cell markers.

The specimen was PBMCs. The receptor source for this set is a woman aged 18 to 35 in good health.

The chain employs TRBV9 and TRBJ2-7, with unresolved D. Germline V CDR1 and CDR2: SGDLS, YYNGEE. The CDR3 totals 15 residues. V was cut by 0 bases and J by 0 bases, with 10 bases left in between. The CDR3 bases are TGTGCCAGCAGCGTAGGAGGAAGTAGCTCCTACGAGCAGTACTTC. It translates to CASSVGGSSSYEQYF.

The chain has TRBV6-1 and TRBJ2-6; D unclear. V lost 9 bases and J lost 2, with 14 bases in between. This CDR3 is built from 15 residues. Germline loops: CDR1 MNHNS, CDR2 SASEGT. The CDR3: CASYASVAGANVLTF. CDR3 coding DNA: TGTGCCAGTTACGCGTCGGTGGCTGGGGCCAACGTCCTGACTTTC.

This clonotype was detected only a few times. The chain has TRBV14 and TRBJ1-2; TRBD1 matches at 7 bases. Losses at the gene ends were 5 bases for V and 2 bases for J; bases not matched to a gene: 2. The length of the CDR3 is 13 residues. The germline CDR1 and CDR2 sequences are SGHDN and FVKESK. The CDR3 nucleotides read TGTGCCAGCAGCACAGGGGTGAACTATGGCTACACCTTC. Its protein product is CASSTGVNYGYTF. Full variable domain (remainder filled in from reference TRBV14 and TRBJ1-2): EAGVTQFPSHSVIEKGQTVTLRCDPISGHDNLYWYRRVMGKEIKFLLHFVKESKQDESGMPNNRFLAERTGGTYSTLKVQPAELEDSGVYFCASSTGVNYGYTFGSGTRLTVV.

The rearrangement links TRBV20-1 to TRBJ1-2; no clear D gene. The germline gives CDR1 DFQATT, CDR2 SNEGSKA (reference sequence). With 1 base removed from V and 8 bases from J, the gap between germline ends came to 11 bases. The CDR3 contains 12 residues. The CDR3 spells CSARVVLVGYTF. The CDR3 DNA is TGCAGTGCTAGAGTGGTCTTAGTGGGCTACACCTTC.

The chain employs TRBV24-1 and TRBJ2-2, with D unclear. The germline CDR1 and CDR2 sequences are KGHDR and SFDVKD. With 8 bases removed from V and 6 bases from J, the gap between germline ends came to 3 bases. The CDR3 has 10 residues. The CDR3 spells CATKSGELFF. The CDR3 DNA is TGTGCCACCAAGTCCGGGGAGCTGTTTTTT.

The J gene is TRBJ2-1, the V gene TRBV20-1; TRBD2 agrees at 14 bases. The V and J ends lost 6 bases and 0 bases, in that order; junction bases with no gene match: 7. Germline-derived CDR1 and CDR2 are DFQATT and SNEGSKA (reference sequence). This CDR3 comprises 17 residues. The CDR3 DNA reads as TGCAGTGCAAAGACTAGCGGGGGGGCATTCTCCTACAATGAGCAGTTCTTC. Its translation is CSAKTSGGAFSYNEQFF.

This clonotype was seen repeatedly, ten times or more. In DNA form, the CDR3 reads TGCAGTGCTAGATGGGGGGCTGGGACAGATACGCAGTATTTT. Translated, it gives CSARWGAGTDTQYF. This chain uses TRBV20-1 with TRBJ2-3; D tentatively reads TRBD1 or TRBD2 (6 bases each). CDR1 DFQATT and CDR2 SNEGSKA come from the germline V gene (reference sequence). Trimming stripped 2 bases from V and 3 bases from J, with 12 bases between. The CDR3 extends over 14 amino acids.

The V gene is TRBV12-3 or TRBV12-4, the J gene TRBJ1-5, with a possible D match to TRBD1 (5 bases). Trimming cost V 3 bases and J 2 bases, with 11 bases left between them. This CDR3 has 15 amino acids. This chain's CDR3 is CASSFGGMGNQPQHF. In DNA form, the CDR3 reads TGTGCCAGCAGTTTCGGGGGAATGGGCAATCAGCCCCAGCATTTT.

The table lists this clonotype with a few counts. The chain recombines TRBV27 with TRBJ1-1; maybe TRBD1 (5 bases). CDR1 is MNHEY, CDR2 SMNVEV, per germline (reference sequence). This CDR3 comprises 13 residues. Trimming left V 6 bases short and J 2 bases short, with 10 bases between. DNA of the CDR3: TGTGCCAGCAGATTTGACAGAAACACTGAAGCTTTCTTT. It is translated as CASRFDRNTEAFF.

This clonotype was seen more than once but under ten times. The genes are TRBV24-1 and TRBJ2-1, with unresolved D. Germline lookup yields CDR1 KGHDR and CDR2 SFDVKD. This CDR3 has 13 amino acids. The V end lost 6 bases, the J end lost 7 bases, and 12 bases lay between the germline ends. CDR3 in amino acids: CATSSDLGNEQFF. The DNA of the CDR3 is TGTGCCACCAGTTCAGATCTGGGGAATGAGCAGTTCTTC.

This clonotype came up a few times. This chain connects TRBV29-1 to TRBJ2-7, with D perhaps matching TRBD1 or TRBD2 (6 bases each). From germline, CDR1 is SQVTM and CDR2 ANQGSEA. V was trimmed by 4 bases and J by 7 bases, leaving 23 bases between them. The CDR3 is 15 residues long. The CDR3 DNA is TGCAGCGTTGCGGCCCATGCTGGGGGCGCGGGAGAGCAGTACTTC. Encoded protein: CSVAAHAGGAGEQYF.

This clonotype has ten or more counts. The CDR3 is CASSLKAGARDTQYF. In nucleotides, the CDR3 is TGTGCCAGCAGCTTGAAAGCGGGGGCTAGGGATACGCAGTATTTT. The V and J genes are TRBV5-6 and TRBJ2-3; TRBD2 agrees at 8 bases. The germline gives CDR1 SGHDT, CDR2 YYEEEE. The CDR3 loop spans 15 amino acids. The V gene end was trimmed by 1 base and the J gene end by 6 bases; junction bases not matched to a gene: 7.

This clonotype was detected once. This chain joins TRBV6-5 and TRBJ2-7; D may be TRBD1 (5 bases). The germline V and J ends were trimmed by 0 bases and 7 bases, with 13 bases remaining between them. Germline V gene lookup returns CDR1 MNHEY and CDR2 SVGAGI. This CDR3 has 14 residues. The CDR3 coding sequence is TGTGCCAGCAGTTACTCGCCCAGGGCAGGGGAGCAGTACTTC. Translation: CASSYSPRAGEQYF.

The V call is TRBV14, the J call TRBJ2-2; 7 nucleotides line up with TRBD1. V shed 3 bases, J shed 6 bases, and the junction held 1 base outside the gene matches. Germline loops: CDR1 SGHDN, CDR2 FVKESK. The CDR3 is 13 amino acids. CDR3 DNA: TGTGCCAGCAGCCATCAGGGGGCCGGGGAGCTGTTTTTT. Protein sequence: CASSHQGAGELFF.

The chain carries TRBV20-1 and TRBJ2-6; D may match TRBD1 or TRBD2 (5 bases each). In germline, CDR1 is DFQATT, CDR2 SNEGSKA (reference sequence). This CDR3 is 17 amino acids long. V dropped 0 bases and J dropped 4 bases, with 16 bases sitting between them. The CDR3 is CSARDMRGQGGANVLTF. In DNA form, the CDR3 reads TGCAGTGCTAGAGATATGCGAGGGCAGGGAGGGGCCAACGTCCTGACTTTC.

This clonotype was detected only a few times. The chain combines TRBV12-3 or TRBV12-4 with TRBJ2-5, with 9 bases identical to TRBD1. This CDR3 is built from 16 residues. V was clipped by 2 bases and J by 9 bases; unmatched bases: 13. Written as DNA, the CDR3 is TGTGCCAGCAGTTTAATCCCGGGACAGGGAGGGGGGGCCCAGTACTTC. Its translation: CASSLIPGQGGGAQYF.

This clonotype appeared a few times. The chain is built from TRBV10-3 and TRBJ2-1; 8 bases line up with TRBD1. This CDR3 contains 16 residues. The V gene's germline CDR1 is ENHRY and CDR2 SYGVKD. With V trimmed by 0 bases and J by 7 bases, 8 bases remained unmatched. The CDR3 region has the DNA TGTGCCATCAGTGAGTCGGCCGGGACAGGAAGGAATGAGCAGTTCTTC. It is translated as CAISESAGTGRNEQFF.

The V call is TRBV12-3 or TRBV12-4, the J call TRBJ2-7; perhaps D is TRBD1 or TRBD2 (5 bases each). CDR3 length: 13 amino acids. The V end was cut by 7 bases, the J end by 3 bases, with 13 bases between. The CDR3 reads CASTPGPLYEQYF. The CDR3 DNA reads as TGTGCCAGCACCCCGGGACCCCTCTACGAGCAGTACTTC.

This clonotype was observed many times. CDR3 coding DNA: TGTGCCAGCAGCTTACCAGGGGATATCTACAATGAGCAGTTCTTC. The encoded protein is CASSLPGDIYNEQFF. The chain employs TRBV7-9 and TRBJ2-1; D is perhaps TRBD1 (6 bases). The ends were cut back, 2 bases at V and 3 bases at J, with 11 bases in the middle. The CDR3 has 15 amino acids. Germline V gives CDR1 SEHNR, CDR2 FQNEAQ (reference sequence).

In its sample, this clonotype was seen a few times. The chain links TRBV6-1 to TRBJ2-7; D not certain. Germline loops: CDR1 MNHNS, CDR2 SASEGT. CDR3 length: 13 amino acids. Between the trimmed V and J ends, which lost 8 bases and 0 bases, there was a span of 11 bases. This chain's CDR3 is CASAMSSSYEQYF. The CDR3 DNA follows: TGTGCCAGCGCTATGAGCAGCTCCTACGAGCAGTACTTC.

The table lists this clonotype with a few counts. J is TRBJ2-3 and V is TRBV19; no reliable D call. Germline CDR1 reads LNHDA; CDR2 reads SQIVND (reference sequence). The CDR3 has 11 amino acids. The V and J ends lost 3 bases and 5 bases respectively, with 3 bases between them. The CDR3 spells CASSMGDTQYF. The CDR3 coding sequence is TGTGCCAGTAGTATGGGAGATACGCAGTATTTT.